Sequencing of this TCR beta chain was carried out in a study of cytotoxic CD8 clonotypes in ibrutinib-treated CLL. About the study: Response samples were drawn at a median of approximately 11 months of treatment, range 6 to 36.

Sequencing was designed to attain a depth spanning 1 in 200,000 to 1 in 1 million T cells. Sequencing used immunoSEQ multiplex PCR; TCRdb keeps in-frame clones, though not all of them. The sample shows approximately 100,000 clones, roughly 80% of them seen only once. In germline, CDR1 is SEHNR, CDR2 FQNEAQ (reference sequence). Trimming stripped 2 bases from V and 5 bases from J, with 18 bases between. The CDR3 extends over 16 amino acids. The sample in question was PBMCs, obtained after 12 months of ibrutinib treatment. The genes are TRBV7-9 and TRBJ1-2, with D maybe TRBD1 (6 bases). The TCR sequence derives from a human donor with chronic lymphocytic leukemia. CDR3 residues: CASSLQRGDTPYGYTF. For the CDR3, the DNA is TGTGCCAGCAGCTTACAAAGAGGGGACACCCCATATGGCTACACCTTC.